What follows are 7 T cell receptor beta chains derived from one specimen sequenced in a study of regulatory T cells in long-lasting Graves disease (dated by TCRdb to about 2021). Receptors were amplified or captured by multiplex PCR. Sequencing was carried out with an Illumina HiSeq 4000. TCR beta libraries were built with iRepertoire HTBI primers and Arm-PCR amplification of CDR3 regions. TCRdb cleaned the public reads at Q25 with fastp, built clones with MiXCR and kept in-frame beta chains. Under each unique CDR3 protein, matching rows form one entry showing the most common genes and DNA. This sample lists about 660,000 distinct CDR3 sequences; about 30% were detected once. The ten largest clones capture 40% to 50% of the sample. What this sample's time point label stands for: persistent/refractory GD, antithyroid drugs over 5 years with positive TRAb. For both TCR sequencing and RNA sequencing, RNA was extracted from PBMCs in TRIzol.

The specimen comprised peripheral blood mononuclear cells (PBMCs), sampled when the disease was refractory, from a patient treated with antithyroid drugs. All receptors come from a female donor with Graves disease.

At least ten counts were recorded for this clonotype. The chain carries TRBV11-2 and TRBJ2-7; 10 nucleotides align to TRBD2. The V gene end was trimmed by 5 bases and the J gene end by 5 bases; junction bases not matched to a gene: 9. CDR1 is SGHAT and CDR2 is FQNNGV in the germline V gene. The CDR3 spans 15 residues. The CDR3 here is CASSPRLAGGNEQYF. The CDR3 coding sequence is TGTGCCAGCAGCCCCCGCTTAGCGGGAGGTAACGAGCAGTACTTC.

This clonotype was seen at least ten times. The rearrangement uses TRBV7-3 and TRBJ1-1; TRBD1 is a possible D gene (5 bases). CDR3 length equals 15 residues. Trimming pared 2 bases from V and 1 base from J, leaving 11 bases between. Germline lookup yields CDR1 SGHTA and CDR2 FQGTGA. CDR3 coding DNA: TGTGCCAGCAGCTTAGGCCCGGGGACGAACACTGAAGCTTTCTTT. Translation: CASSLGPGTNTEAFF.

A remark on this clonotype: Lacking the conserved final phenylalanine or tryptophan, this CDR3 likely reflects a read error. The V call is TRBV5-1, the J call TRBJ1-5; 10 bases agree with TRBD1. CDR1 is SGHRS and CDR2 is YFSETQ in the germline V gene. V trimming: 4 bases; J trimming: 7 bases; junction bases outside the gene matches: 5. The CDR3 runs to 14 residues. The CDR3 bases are TGCGCCAGCAGCCGGGACAGGGGTAACCAGCCCCAGCATTCT. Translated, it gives CASSRDRGNQPQHS.

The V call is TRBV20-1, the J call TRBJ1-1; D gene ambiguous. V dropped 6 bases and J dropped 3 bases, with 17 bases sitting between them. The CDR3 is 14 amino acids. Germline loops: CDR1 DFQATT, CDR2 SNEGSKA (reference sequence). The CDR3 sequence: CSARTYNQDTEAFF. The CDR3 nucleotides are TGCAGTGCCCGGACCTATAACCAGGACACTGAAGCTTTCTTT.

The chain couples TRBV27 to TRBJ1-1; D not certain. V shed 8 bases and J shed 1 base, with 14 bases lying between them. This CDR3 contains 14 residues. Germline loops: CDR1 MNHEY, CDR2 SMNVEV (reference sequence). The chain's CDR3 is CASSLAAANTEAFF. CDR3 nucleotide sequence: TGTGCCAGCTCGTTAGCGGCAGCGAACACTGAAGCTTTCTTT.

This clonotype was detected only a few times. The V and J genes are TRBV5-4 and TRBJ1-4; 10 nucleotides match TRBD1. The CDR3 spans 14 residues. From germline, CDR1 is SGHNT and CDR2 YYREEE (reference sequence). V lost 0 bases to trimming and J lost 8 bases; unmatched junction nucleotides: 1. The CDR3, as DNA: TGTGCCAGCAGCTTGGCGGGACAGGGGGAAAAACTGTTTTTT. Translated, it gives CASSLAGQGEKLFF. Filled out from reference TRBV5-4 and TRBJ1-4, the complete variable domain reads ETGVTQSPTHLIKTRGQQVTLRCSSQSGHNTVSWYQQALGQGPQFIFQYYREEENGRGNFPPRFSGLQFPNYSSELNVNALELDDSALYLCASSLAGQGEKLFFGSGTQLSVL.

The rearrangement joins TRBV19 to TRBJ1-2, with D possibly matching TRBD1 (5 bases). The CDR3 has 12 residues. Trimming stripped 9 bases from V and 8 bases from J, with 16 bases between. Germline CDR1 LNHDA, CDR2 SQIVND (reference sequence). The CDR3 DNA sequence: TGTGCCAGCGGACACAGGACCGAAGGCTACACCTTC. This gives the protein CASGHRTEGYTF.